The rows below give T cell receptor beta chains drawn from one sample of a study of shared clonotypes between healthy human individuals. Assay: immunoSEQ multiplex PCR; the TCRdb copy retains only in-frame clones and omits some. The sample includes roughly 2.5 million clones, more than 90% of them seen just once. The sample comprised naive CD4+ T cells sorted from blood. The receptor source for this set is a man younger than 35 in good health. Each CDR3 is given with its conserved first and last residue. A D gene is named only where the DNA matches it firmly. The size of a clone is reported for some rows only, either as once, few or many, or as a class for expanded clones.

clone size	D gene	V gene	CDR3 length	J gene	CDR3 protein	CDR3 DNA
NA	NA	TRBV7-6	16	TRBJ2-1	CASSLVARLGGNEQFF	TGTGCCAGCAGCTTAGTAGCGCGATTAGGGGGCAATGAGCAGTTCTTC
NA	NA	TRBV7-3	13	TRBJ2-5	CASSRDLQETQYF	TGTGCCAGCAGCCGGGACCTCCAAGAGACCCAGTACTTC
NA	NA	TRBV6-5	13	TRBJ2-3	CASSNPGTDTQYF	TGTGCCAGCAGTAACCCGGGTACAGATACGCAGTATTTT
NA	NA	TRBV7-9	17	TRBJ1-4	CASSLGNRALSGEKLFF	TGTGCCAGCAGCTTAGGCAATCGGGCCCTGAGTGGTGAAAAACTGTTTTTT
once	NA	TRBV7-9	13	TRBJ2-2	CASSRLDTGELFF	TGTGCCAGCAGCCGGCTGGACACCGGGGAGCTGTTTTTT
NA	NA	TRBV28	16	TRBJ2-4	CASSSLPSWPKNIQYF	TGTGCCAGCAGCTCCCTTCCCTCATGGCCCAAAAACATTCAGTACTTC
NA	NA	TRBV19	13	TRBJ2-2	CASLRGGTGELFF	TGTGCCAGTCTCAGGGGTGGCACCGGGGAGCTGTTTTTT
NA	NA	TRBV5-1	15	TRBJ2-2	CASSLRPGNAGELFF	TGCGCCAGCAGCTTGAGGCCCGGGAATGCCGGGGAGCTGTTTTTT
NA	TRBD1	TRBV2	14	TRBJ1-4	CASSEEGATGKLFF	TGTGCCAGCAGTGAAGAGGGGGCGACGGGAAAACTGTTTTTT
NA	TRBD1	TRBV27	16	TRBJ2-1	CASSSLGQGAYNEQFF	TGTGCCAGCAGTTCGCTGGGACAGGGGGCATACAATGAGCAGTTCTTC
NA	NA	TRBV14	17	TRBJ2-6	CASSQDPGGAGANVLTF	TGTGCCAGCAGCCAAGACCCCGGGGGCGCTGGGGCCAACGTCCTGACTTTC
NA	TRBD2	TRBV5-8	15	TRBJ2-1	CASSSGLAAYNEQFF	TGTGCCAGCAGCTCCGGACTAGCGGCCTACAATGAGCAGTTCTTC
NA	NA	TRBV6-1	15	TRBJ1-5	CASSEGSSPNQPQHF	TGTGCCAGCAGTGAAGGGTCCAGCCCCAATCAGCCCCAGCATTTT
NA	NA	TRBV11-2	13	TRBJ2-7	CASSLGSPYEQYF	TGTGCCAGCAGCTTAGGTAGTCCCTACGAGCAGTACTTC
NA	TRBD1	TRBV19	14	TRBJ1-1	CASTKQGADTEAFF	TGTGCCAGTACCAAACAGGGGGCGGACACTGAAGCTTTCTTT
once	NA	TRBV2	12	TRBJ1-1	CASLLRGTEAFF	TGTGCCAGCCTTCTCCGGGGGACTGAAGCTTTCTTT
NA	NA	TRBV28	15	TRBJ2-4	CASSTTALAKNIQYF	TGTGCCAGCAGTACGACTGCGCTAGCCAAAAACATTCAGTACTTC
NA	TRBD2	TRBV28	15	TRBJ2-7	CASSSGGAPSYEQYF	TGTGCCAGCAGCTCCGGGGGGGCTCCCTCCTACGAGCAGTACTTC
NA	NA	TRBV13	13	TRBJ2-7	CASSLEPSHEQYF	TGTGCCAGCAGCTTAGAGCCCAGCCACGAGCAGTACTTC
NA	TRBD1	TRBV29-1	16	TRBJ1-2	CSVEDRGQGGNYGYTF	TGCAGCGTTGAAGATCGGGGACAGGGGGGTAACTATGGCTACACCTTC
NA	NA	TRBV6-5	13	TRBJ1-2	CASSYGAGYGYTF	TGTGCCAGCAGTTACGGAGCAGGGTATGGCTACACCTTC
NA	NA	TRBV7-9	12	TRBJ2-7	CASSLLGGEQYF	TGTGCCAGCAGCCTGCTGGGGGGCGAGCAGTACTTC
once	NA	TRBV15	12	TRBJ2-7	CATSESMYEQYF	TGTGCCACCAGCGAGAGCATGTACGAGCAGTACTTC
NA	TRBD1	TRBV5-6	14	TRBJ1-6	CASSQDRGNSPLHF	TGTGCCAGCAGCCAGGACAGGGGTAATTCACCCCTCCACTTT
NA	TRBD2	TRBV18	16	TRBJ2-2	CASSPVTSGSTGELFF	TGTGCCAGCTCACCAGTTACTAGCGGGAGCACCGGGGAGCTGTTTTTT
NA	TRBD1	TRBV7-2	16	TRBJ1-5	CASSPQTGAGGQPQHF	TGTGCCAGCAGCCCGCAAACAGGGGCGGGAGGTCAGCCCCAGCATTTT
NA	NA	TRBV5-1	16	TRBJ1-1	CASSRMPGAKNTEAFF	TGCGCCAGCAGTCGAATGCCGGGGGCCAAGAACACTGAAGCTTTCTTT
NA	TRBD1	TRBV7-3	13	TRBJ2-7	CASSSRQGAEQYF	TGTGCCAGCAGCTCCCGACAGGGGGCCGAGCAGTACTTC
once	NA	TRBV4-1	15	TRBJ2-3	CASSQDGVVTDTQYF	TGCGCCAGCAGCCAAGATGGAGTAGTCACAGATACGCAGTATTTT
NA	TRBD1	TRBV7-9	16	TRBJ2-2	CASLERTGANTGELFF	TGTGCCAGCCTAGAAAGGACAGGAGCGAACACCGGGGAGCTGTTTTTT
NA	NA	TRBV2	13	TRBJ2-1	CASIDYSYNEQFF	TGTGCCAGCATCGACTACTCCTACAATGAGCAGTTCTTC
NA	NA	TRBV4-1	13	TRBJ2-5	CASSLQLQETQYF	TGCGCCAGCAGCCTACAGCTTCAAGAGACCCAGTACTTC
NA	TRBD1	TRBV5-6	14	TRBJ2-7	CASSLVDRVYEQYF	TGTGCCAGCAGCTTGGTAGACAGGGTGTACGAGCAGTACTTC
NA	NA	TRBV6-1	13	TRBJ2-2	CASMRPNTGELFF	TGTGCCAGCATGCGCCCGAACACCGGGGAGCTGTTTTTT
NA	NA	TRBV5-1	15	TRBJ2-6	CASSLGNPGANVLTF	TGCGCCAGCAGCTTGGGGAACCCTGGGGCCAACGTCCTGACTTTC
NA	NA	TRBV19	17	TRBJ1-5	CASSIPSRREGNQPQHF	TGTGCCAGTAGTATACCCTCTAGGAGGGAGGGCAATCAGCCCCAGCATTTT
NA	NA	TRBV7-2	15	TRBJ1-6	CASSSQAGINSPLHF	TGTGCCAGCAGCTCCCAAGCGGGGATAAATTCACCCCTCCACTTT
NA	TRBD1	TRBV5-4	14	TRBJ1-1	CASVDRGKSTEAFF	TGTGCCAGCGTCGACAGGGGGAAGAGCACTGAAGCTTTCTTT
NA	NA	TRBV19	13	TRBJ2-5	CASSPTQVETQYF	TGTGCCAGTAGTCCAACACAGGTAGAGACCCAGTACTTC
NA	NA	TRBV28	12	TRBJ2-7	CASNVGTYEQYF	TGTGCCAGCAACGTGGGGACCTACGAGCAGTACTTC
NA	NA	TRBV5-1	13	TRBJ2-7	CASSQGPSYEQYF	TGCGCCAGCAGCCAGGGGCCCTCCTACGAGCAGTACTTC